The TCR beta chain described here comes from a study of T cell therapy after organ transplantation. About the research overall: T cells were expanded about 14 days with 30 CMV class I/II epitopes. General observations from the study: Post-therapy CD8 clonality change correlated inversely with pretherapy clonality. Reconstitution after therapy seemingly combined transferred and product-undetected endogenous clonotypes.

Looked up from germline, CDR1 is MNHEY and CDR2 is SMNVEV (reference sequence). The CDR3 has 15 residues. Trimming took off 6 bases at V and 1 base at J, with 12 bases between the two ends. Comment on this clone: The antigen is unknown.

The table came from immunoSEQ multiplex PCR; TCRdb's copy has only in-frame clones and leaves some out. Of some 48,000 clones in the sample, about 95% were seen once. The TCR comes from a human patient who had received a solid organ transplant and had CMV disease. Source: CD8+ T cells from blood, taken before autologous CMV-specific T cell therapy. The gene calls are TRBV27 and TRBJ2-2; D ambiguous. The chain's CDR3 is CASSSTGQNTGELFF. Written as DNA, the CDR3 is TGTGCCAGCAGCTCCACTGGGCAGAACACCGGGGAGCTGTTTTTT.